The 27 T cell receptor beta chains given below trace back to one sample, sequenced in a study of blood T cell repertoires in COVID-19. The data were produced by immunoSEQ multiplex PCR, yet TCRdb's version contains in-frame clones alone and is incomplete. This sample carries about 290,000 clones, roughly 91% of them seen once, and the ten largest clones take 11%. Source material: peripheral blood. Source of these receptors: a woman aged 25-40 years with COVID-19, enrolled during active disease.

The chain uses TRBV11-2 and TRBJ1-1; TRBD1 might be the D (5 bases). Germline assignment: CDR1 SGHAT and CDR2 FQNNGV. The CDR3 contains 14 residues. V was shortened by 5 bases and J by 0 bases, with 10 bases between the two germline ends. DNA for the CDR3: TGTGCCAGCAGCCTCCACAGGCTGAACACTGAAGCTTTCTTT. Protein: CASSLHRLNTEAFF.

V is TRBV29-1 and J is TRBJ1-1; D not certain. Germline V gene data show CDR1 as SQVTM and CDR2 as ANQGSEA. Trimming removed 8 bases at V and 1 base at J, with 20 bases between. The CDR3 has 15 amino acids. In DNA form, the CDR3 reads TGCAGCATAAGAGCGGTGAAACAGAAGAACACTGAAGCTTTCTTT. This sequence encodes CSIRAVKQKNTEAFF.

The chain couples TRBV27 to TRBJ2-5; TRBD2 aligns across 9 bases. In germline, CDR1 is MNHEY, CDR2 SMNVEV (reference sequence). J lost 5 bases, V lost 3 bases, and 7 bases had no gene match. The CDR3 runs to 15 residues. CDR3 DNA: TGTGCCAGCAGTTTTTTAGCGGGGGACGGGGAGACCCAGTACTTC. This codes for CASSFLAGDGETQYF.

The rearrangement links TRBV19 to TRBJ1-5; 9 bases map to TRBD1. The V gene end was trimmed by 5 bases and the J gene end by 0 bases; junction bases not matched to a gene: 2. Looked up from germline, CDR1 is LNHDA and CDR2 is SQIVND (reference sequence). The CDR3 runs 15 residues. CDR3: CASSLQGASNQPQHF. In DNA form, the CDR3 reads TGTGCCAGTAGTTTACAGGGGGCTAGCAATCAGCCCCAGCATTTT.

V and J are TRBV4-1 and TRBJ2-5, with D tentatively TRBD2 (6 bases). The CDR3 consists of 15 residues. The germline V gene encodes CDR1 MGHRA and CDR2 YSYEKL. Between the trimmed V and J ends, which lost 4 bases and 4 bases, there was a span of 16 bases. CDR3 sequence (DNA): TGCGCCAGCAGCCGACGGGGCGGGGATGGAGAGACCCAGTACTTC. It is translated as CASSRRGGDGETQYF.

The V call is TRBV5-1, the J call TRBJ1-3, with 8 nucleotides matching TRBD1. Germline CDR1 and CDR2: SGHRS and YFSETQ. J was trimmed by 4 bases and V by 0 bases; bases with no gene match: 6. This CDR3 is 16 amino acids long. This CDR3 reads CASSLGAGGDGNTIYF. CDR3 coding DNA: TGCGCCAGCAGCTTGGGTGCAGGGGGCGACGGAAACACCATATATTTT.

The chain joins TRBV19 to TRBJ1-5; a weak D match, TRBD1 (5 bases). The germline V and J ends were trimmed by 4 bases and 4 bases, with 14 bases remaining between them. Germline V gene data show CDR1 as LNHDA and CDR2 as SQIVND (reference sequence). This CDR3 has 15 residues. CDR3 bases: TGTGCCAGTAGTACCGGGACGGGAGGGAATCAGCCCCAGCATTTT. Translating gives CASSTGTGGNQPQHF.

This chain uses TRBV19 with TRBJ2-2; TRBD2 matches 7 bases. Germline loops: CDR1 LNHDA, CDR2 SQIVND (reference sequence). The V segment lost 3 bases and the J segment 6 bases; nucleotides outside the gene matches: 7. The CDR3 is 15 residues long. In DNA form, the CDR3 reads TGTGCCAGTAGTATGGGAGGGTGGAGCTCCGGGGAGCTGTTTTTT. Protein product: CASSMGGWSSGELFF.

This rearrangement joins TRBV19 to TRBJ1-1, with D tentatively TRBD1 (6 bases). Trimming took off 4 bases at V and 1 base at J, with 10 bases between the two ends. CDR3 length: 14 residues. Germline V gene data show CDR1 as LNHDA and CDR2 as SQIVND (reference sequence). This CDR3 reads CASSTGQGNTEAFF. In DNA form, the CDR3 reads TGTGCCAGTAGTACGGGACAAGGGAACACTGAAGCTTTCTTT.

The chain carries TRBV15 and TRBJ2-7, with 7 bases identical to TRBD1. In germline, CDR1 is LNHNV, CDR2 YYDKDF (reference sequence). This CDR3 is built from 15 residues. J gave up 3 bases and V 0 bases, and 5 bases lay outside the gene matches. CDR3 region: CATSRERQGIYEQYF. The DNA for the CDR3 is TGTGCCACCAGCAGAGAACGACAGGGTATCTACGAGCAGTACTTC.

The chain is built from TRBV18 and TRBJ1-2; maybe TRBD1 (5 bases). Germline values: CDR1 KGHSH, CDR2 LQKENI. The CDR3 has 15 amino acids. Trimming took 3 bases from V and 3 from J, leaving 14 bases between them. CDR3 protein: CASSPERGGYYGYTF. The CDR3, as DNA: TGTGCCAGCTCACCCGAGCGGGGCGGCTACTATGGCTACACCTTC.

CDR3 region: CASSLDSTGTLGGYTF. CDR3 sequence (DNA): TGCGCCAGCAGCTTGGATTCTACCGGGACACTCGGTGGCTACACCTTC. This sequence joins TRBV5-1 and TRBJ1-2, with D possibly being TRBD1 (6 bases). The germline CDR1 and CDR2 sequences are SGHRS and YFSETQ. The CDR3 runs 16 residues. Trimming shortened V by 0 bases and J by 7 bases, and 19 bases separated the two germline ends.

This chain connects TRBV19 to TRBJ1-1; maybe TRBD1 (6 bases). V was pared by 3 bases and J by 6 bases, with 11 bases between. Germline CDR1 and CDR2: LNHDA and SQIVND (reference sequence). The CDR3 contains 13 residues. The CDR3 DNA follows: TGTGCCAGTAGTATTACAGGGTTGGCTGAAGCTTTCTTT. Translation: CASSITGLAEAFF.

This chain links TRBV5-5 with TRBJ1-6; D call uncertain. The CDR3 runs 15 residues. The ends were cut back, 4 bases at V and 6 bases at J, with 14 bases in the middle. CDR1 and CDR2 from the germline V gene are SGHKS and YYEKEE (reference sequence). The CDR3 coding sequence is TGTGCCAGCAGCGCCTACGGGTCTGGTAATTCACCCCTCCACTTT. Encoded protein: CASSAYGSGNSPLHF.

The rearrangement uses TRBV7-8 and TRBJ1-5, with D unresolved. V dropped 8 bases and J dropped 5 bases, with 13 bases sitting between them. Germline V CDR1 and CDR2: SGHVS, FQNEAQ. This CDR3 is built from 13 residues. CDR3 sequence reads: CASALVGDQPQHF. The DNA of the CDR3 is TGTGCCAGCGCCTTGGTTGGAGATCAGCCCCAGCATTTT.

V gene TRBV28 combines with J gene TRBJ1-1; the match to TRBD1 covers 7 bases. V lost 2 bases to trimming and J lost 3 bases; unmatched junction nucleotides: 15. The CDR3 contains 18 residues. Germline assignment: CDR1 MDHEN and CDR2 SYDVKM. This chain's CDR3 is CASSLSSRKGASDTEAFF. Written as DNA, the CDR3 is TGTGCCAGCAGTTTAAGCTCCAGAAAGGGGGCGTCGGACACTGAAGCTTTCTTT.

The rearrangement links TRBV5-6 to TRBJ2-7, with 9 positions matching TRBD1. V was clipped by 2 bases and J by 5 bases; unmatched bases: 5. Germline CDR1 and CDR2: SGHDT and YYEEEE. This CDR3 spans 14 amino acids. This CDR3 is CASSFGTGRNEQYF. CDR3 nucleotide sequence: TGTGCCAGCAGCTTCGGGACAGGGCGGAACGAGCAGTACTTC.

This rearrangement joins TRBV13 to TRBJ2-3; 8 bases fit TRBD2. This CDR3 is 14 amino acids long. Germline V CDR1 and CDR2: PRHDT, FYEKMQ (reference sequence). J gave up 1 base and V 6 bases, and 3 bases lay outside the gene matches. The CDR3 region is CASRRGGRTDTQYF. CDR3 in DNA: TGTGCCAGCAGGCGCGGGGGGCGCACAGATACGCAGTATTTT.

The chain links TRBV6-5 to TRBJ1-1; possible D gene TRBD1, 6 bases. Germline V gene lookup returns CDR1 MNHEY and CDR2 SVGAGI. The CDR3 loop spans 15 amino acids. Trimming took off 6 bases at V and 1 base at J, with 15 bases between the two ends. The CDR3 DNA follows: TGTGCCAGCAGGGAGAGGGGAGGGGGGAACACTGAAGCTTTCTTT. Translated: CASRERGGGNTEAFF.

The chain is built from TRBV2 and TRBJ1-5; no clear D gene. Germline loops: CDR1 SNHLY, CDR2 FYNNEI. The CDR3 has 15 amino acids. V was trimmed by 5 bases and J by 3 bases, leaving 14 bases between them. CDR3 DNA sequence: TGTGCCAGCAGTAAGACCGACGGAGACAATCAGCCCCAGCATTTT. This encodes CASSKTDGDNQPQHF.

V gene TRBV5-1 combines with J gene TRBJ1-3, with D uncertain. The CDR3 runs 15 residues. Trimming removed 6 bases from V and 4 bases from J, with 17 bases in between. CDR1 is SGHRS and CDR2 is YFSETQ in the germline V gene. The CDR3 spells CASKRWPSGGNTIYF. Here the CDR3 DNA reads TGCGCCAGCAAAAGATGGCCATCAGGCGGAAACACCATATATTTT.

The CDR3 sequence is CASSPHDTVNTEAFF. For the CDR3, the DNA is TGCGCCAGCAGCCCTCACGACACGGTGAACACTGAAGCTTTCTTT. This chain uses TRBV4-1 with TRBJ1-1; no firm D call. Per germline, CDR1 MGHRA and CDR2 YSYEKL. The V gene lost 4 bases and the J gene lost 0 bases, with 12 bases spanning the gap. The length of the CDR3 is 15 residues.

The chain recombines TRBV20-1 with TRBJ1-3; D remains ambiguous. The germline V gene encodes CDR1 DFQATT and CDR2 SNEGSKA (reference sequence). Trimming took 3 bases from V and 3 from J, leaving 18 bases between them. CDR3 length equals 16 residues. CDR3 region: CSASSVFGGGGNTIYF. As DNA, the CDR3 is TGCAGTGCTAGTTCCGTTTTCGGAGGTGGTGGAAACACCATATATTTT.

The chain couples TRBV10-3 to TRBJ2-1; D perhaps matches TRBD2 (6 bases). V was cut by 3 bases and J by 3 bases, with 18 bases left in between. The length of the CDR3 is 17 residues. From germline, CDR1 is ENHRY and CDR2 SYGVKD. DNA of the CDR3: TGTGCCATCAGTGAAAAGAAGCGGGTCCTTATCTACAATGAGCAGTTCTTC. Its translation is CAISEKKRVLIYNEQFF.

The V and J genes are TRBV3-1 (or the pseudogene TRBV3-2) and TRBJ1-2; possibly TRBD1 for D (5 bases). Germline CDR1 LGHDT, CDR2 YNNKEL (reference sequence). V shed 1 base and J shed 7 bases, with 13 bases lying between them. The length of the CDR3 is 14 residues. CDR3 amino acids: CASSQVTGSGGYTF. CDR3 in DNA: TGTGCCAGCAGCCAAGTAACAGGTTCTGGTGGCTACACCTTC.

The rearrangement joins TRBV11-2 to TRBJ2-1; 9 nucleotides agree with TRBD2. CDR3 size: 15 residues. V shed 1 base and J 4 bases; nucleotides not matched to a gene: 2. The germline CDR1 and CDR2 sequences are SGHAT and FQNNGV. CDR3 sequence reads: CASSLASGVYNEQFF. The CDR3 DNA sequence: TGTGCCAGCAGCTTAGCTAGCGGGGTGTACAATGAGCAGTTCTTC.

The chain carries TRBV18 and TRBJ2-3, with 8 bases that match TRBD2. This CDR3 region has 16 residues. V dropped 6 bases and J dropped 2; count of bases not matched to a gene: 10. CDR1 is KGHSH, CDR2 LQKENI, per germline. The CDR3 spells CASSLRQRGTTDTQYF. The CDR3 nucleotides are TGTGCCAGCTCCCTCCGCCAGCGGGGGACCACAGATACGCAGTATTTT.